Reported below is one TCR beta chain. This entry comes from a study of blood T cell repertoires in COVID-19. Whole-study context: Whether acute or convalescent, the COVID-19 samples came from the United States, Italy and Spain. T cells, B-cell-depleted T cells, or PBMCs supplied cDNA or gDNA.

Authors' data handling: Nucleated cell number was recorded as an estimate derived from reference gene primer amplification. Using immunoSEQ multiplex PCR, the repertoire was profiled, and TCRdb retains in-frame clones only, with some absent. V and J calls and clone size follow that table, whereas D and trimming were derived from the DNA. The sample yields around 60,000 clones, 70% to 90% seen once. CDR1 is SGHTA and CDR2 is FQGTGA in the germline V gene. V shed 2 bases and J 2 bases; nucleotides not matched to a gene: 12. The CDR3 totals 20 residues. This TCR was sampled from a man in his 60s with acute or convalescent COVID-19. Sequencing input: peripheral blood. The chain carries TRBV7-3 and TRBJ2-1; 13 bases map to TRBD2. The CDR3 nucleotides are TGTGCCAGCAGCTTATTTGGACAGGGTACTAGCGGGGGGGCCTACAATGAGCAGTTCTTC. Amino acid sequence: CASSLFGQGTSGGAYNEQFF.